These 22 T cell receptor beta chains share one sample of origin, sequenced in a study of T cell responses to AZD1222 COVID-19 vaccine. Profiling relied on immunoSEQ multiplex PCR, and the TCRdb table lists in-frame clones only, not all of them. The sample consists of 100,000 to 150,000 clones, over 90% of them appearing once. The sample consisted of peripheral blood, taken on day 0 of AZD1222 vaccination. These TCRs come from an adult in good health.

This clone was detected once. V is TRBV5-5 and J is TRBJ1-4; no reliable D call. The CDR3 totals 16 residues. The germline gives CDR1 SGHKS, CDR2 YYEKEE (reference sequence). V was trimmed by 0 bases and J by 7 bases, leaving 16 bases between them. CDR3 bases: TGTGCCAGCAGCTTGGCCTCTGATCGGAATAGTGAAAAACTGTTTTTT. This translates into CASSLASDRNSEKLFF.

This clone was seen a single time. J is TRBJ2-7 and V is TRBV2, with 7 bases matching TRBD1. Unmatched junction bases numbered 11, after V lost 11 bases and J lost 4 bases. This CDR3 region has 13 residues. Germline V CDR1 and CDR2: SNHLY, FYNNEI. The CDR3 spells CAVRRDSNYEQYF. The CDR3 bases are TGTGCCGTCAGACGGGACAGTAATTACGAGCAGTACTTC. Based on the CDR3 plus reference TRBV2 and TRBJ2-7, the full variable domain is EPEVTQTPSHQVTQMGQEVILRCVPISNHLYFYWYRQILGQKVEFLVSFYNNEISEKSEIFDDQFSVERPDGSNFTLKIRSTKLEDSAMYFCAVRRDSNYEQYFGPGTRLTVT.

The chain links TRBV6-5 to TRBJ1-1; D is undetermined. V lost 6 bases and J lost 5, with 13 bases in between. The germline gives CDR1 MNHEY, CDR2 SVGAGI. CDR3 length: 13 residues. The CDR3 spells CASSLGGGTEAFF. CDR3 coding DNA: TGTGCCAGCAGCCTGGGAGGTGGGACTGAAGCTTTCTTT.

V gene TRBV29-1 combines with J gene TRBJ2-1; D remains unclear. Looked up from germline, CDR1 is SQVTM and CDR2 is ANQGSEA. The CDR3 has 11 residues. V lost 2 bases and J 7 bases, leaving 6 bases between the germline ends. The CDR3 is CSVEILNEQFF. CDR3 DNA sequence: TGCAGCGTTGAAATCCTGAATGAGCAGTTCTTC.

The chain is built from TRBV7-2 and TRBJ1-2, with 8 positions matching TRBD1. Germline lookup yields CDR1 SGHTA and CDR2 FQGNSA. V shed 6 bases, J shed 8 bases, and the junction held 8 bases outside the gene matches. This CDR3 is 13 amino acids long. The CDR3 region has the DNA TGTGCCAGCAGTTACAGGGGGGTGGAAGGCTACACCTTC. This codes for CASSYRGVEGYTF.

The J gene is TRBJ1-4, the V gene TRBV10-3, with 7 bases aligning to TRBD1. The CDR3 is 13 amino acids. V was clipped by 5 bases and J by 5 bases; unmatched bases: 2. Germline V gives CDR1 ENHRY, CDR2 SYGVKD. The CDR3 nucleotides are TGTGCCATCAGTCAGGACAGGAATGAAAAACTGTTTTTT. Residues: CAISQDRNEKLFF.

As DNA, the CDR3 is TGTGCCAGCAGTGAGGGGGCATTAACCAACTATGGCTACACCTTC. Its translation: CASSEGALTNYGYTF. The V and J genes are TRBV6-1 and TRBJ1-2, with D tentatively TRBD1 (6 bases). The V end was cut by 3 bases, the J end by 2 bases, with 13 bases between. The CDR3 is made up of 15 amino acids. Germline values: CDR1 MNHNS, CDR2 SASEGT.

V usage is TRBV4-3 and J usage is TRBJ2-3, with D unresolved. The CDR3 contains 16 residues. Germline CDR1 reads LGHNA; CDR2 reads YSLEER. V dropped 0 bases and J dropped 0 bases, with 10 bases sitting between them. Here the CDR3 reads CASSQELASSTDTQYF. In nucleotides, the CDR3 is TGCGCCAGCAGCCAAGAACTGGCCTCTAGCACAGATACGCAGTATTTT.

The chain joins TRBV6-5 to TRBJ1-5; 7 nucleotides match TRBD1. The ends lost 6 bases at V and 1 base at J; junction bases unmatched: 6. The CDR3 loop spans 15 amino acids. Germline CDR1 reads MNHEY; CDR2 reads SVGAGI. The CDR3 here is CASSTGAVSNQPQHF. The CDR3 DNA follows: TGTGCCAGCAGCACAGGGGCGGTCAGCAATCAGCCCCAGCATTTT.

The rearrangement links TRBV14 to TRBJ2-7; D gene uncertain. The CDR3 spans 13 residues. The V end was cut by 2 bases, the J end by 9 bases, with 14 bases between. Germline CDR1 SGHDN, CDR2 FVKESK. CDR3 amino acids: CASSQYVDTGQYF. Written as DNA, the CDR3 is TGTGCCAGCAGCCAATATGTCGATACCGGGCAGTACTTC.

The chain joins TRBV20-1 to TRBJ2-6; a possible D gene is TRBD1 (5 bases). The CDR3 spans 16 residues. Trimming shortened V by 3 bases and J by 1 base, and 13 bases separated the two germline ends. Germline lookup yields CDR1 DFQATT and CDR2 SNEGSKA (reference sequence). CDR3 residues: CSASSITGSGANVLTF. The DNA for the CDR3 is TGCAGTGCTAGTTCTATTACAGGTTCTGGGGCCAACGTCCTGACTTTC.

This chain links TRBV18 with TRBJ2-3; D unresolved. Germline CDR1 is KGHSH and CDR2 is LQKENI. The V end was cut by 1 base, the J end by 2 bases, with 7 bases between. The CDR3 has 14 residues. The CDR3 DNA reads TGTGCCAGCTCACCACGGATAGACACAGATACGCAGTATTTT. It specifies CASSPRIDTDTQYF.

The genes are TRBV6-6 and TRBJ1-2; D gene uncertain. Germline values: CDR1 MNHNY, CDR2 SVGAGI (reference sequence). The V and J ends lost 0 bases and 4 bases respectively, with 9 bases between them. The CDR3 consists of 14 residues. DNA for the CDR3: TGTGCCAGCAGTTACTCTGGAGCGGGCTATGGCTACACCTTC. It specifies CASSYSGAGYGYTF.

V usage is TRBV6-1 and J usage is TRBJ2-7; 8 bases agree with TRBD1. The CDR3 extends over 16 amino acids. Germline V gene lookup returns CDR1 MNHNS and CDR2 SASEGT. Trimming at V came to 4 bases and at J to 0 bases, leaving 8 bases not matched to a gene. CDR3 protein: CASSVRQGTSSYEQYF. The DNA for the CDR3 is TGTGCCAGCAGTGTGCGACAGGGGACGAGCTCCTACGAGCAGTACTTC.

The chain employs TRBV11-3 and TRBJ2-3; no clear D. Germline V gene sequence: CDR1 SGHNT, CDR2 YENEEA. The V gene lost 4 bases and the J gene lost 4 bases, with 12 bases spanning the gap. The CDR3 loop spans 14 amino acids. CDR3 amino acids: CASSSPRGADTQYF. In nucleotides, the CDR3 is TGTGCCAGCAGCTCCCCCCGAGGCGCAGATACGCAGTATTTT.

V is TRBV27 and J is TRBJ2-2; D is perhaps TRBD1 (5 bases). The V gene's germline CDR1 is MNHEY and CDR2 SMNVEV (reference sequence). The CDR3 extends over 11 amino acids. V shed 6 bases and J shed 7 bases, with 6 bases lying between them. The CDR3, as DNA: TGTGCCAGCAGAAGGGGCGGGGAGCTGTTTTTT. This sequence encodes CASRRGGELFF.

The chain is built from TRBV6-6 and TRBJ2-1, with a possible D match to TRBD2 (6 bases). Trimming shortened V by 0 bases and J by 4 bases, and 10 bases separated the two germline ends. Germline V gives CDR1 MNHNY, CDR2 SVGAGI (reference sequence). This CDR3 has 15 amino acids. The CDR3 DNA reads TGTGCCAGCAGTTACTCGAGAGGGACTTACAATGAGCAGTTCTTC. This sequence encodes CASSYSRGTYNEQFF.

The V call is TRBV9, the J call TRBJ2-3; D is undetermined. The V and J ends lost 4 bases and 0 bases respectively, with 6 bases between them. CDR1 and CDR2 (germline): SGDLS, YYNGEE. The CDR3 is 13 residues long. This chain's CDR3 is CASSPGSTDTQYF. The CDR3 DNA sequence: TGTGCCAGCAGCCCAGGTAGCACAGATACGCAGTATTTT.

The V call is TRBV7-9, the J call TRBJ1-2, with D uncertain. The CDR3 loop spans 15 amino acids. Trimming took 2 bases from V and 7 from J, leaving 17 bases between them. CDR1 and CDR2 from the germline V gene are SEHNR and FQNEAQ (reference sequence). CDR3 coding DNA: TGTGCCAGCAGCTTATCGGCGTCGGGAACCTCTGGCTACACCTTC. This translates into CASSLSASGTSGYTF.

The rearrangement joins TRBV7-9 to TRBJ1-1; 10 positions agree with TRBD1. Per the germline V gene, CDR1 is SEHNR and CDR2 is FQNEAQ (reference sequence). The CDR3 contains 12 residues. Trimming at V came to 3 bases and at J to 10 bases, leaving 2 bases not matched to a gene. The CDR3 spells CASSLTGGAAFF. The CDR3 DNA follows: TGTGCCAGCAGCTTGACAGGGGGCGCAGCTTTCTTT. Filled out from reference TRBV7-9 and TRBJ1-1, the complete variable domain reads DTGVSQNPRHKITKRGQNVTFRCDPISEHNRLYWYRQTLGQGPEFLTYFQNEAQLEKSRLLSDRFSAERPKGSFSTLEIQRTEQGDSAMYLCASSLTGGAAFFGQGTRLTVV.

The CDR3 reads CASGVYEQYF. CDR3 nucleotides: TGTGCCTCTGGGGTCTACGAGCAGTACTTC. This chain links TRBV30 with TRBJ2-7, with unresolved D. V was cut by 7 bases and J by 3 bases, with 7 bases left in between. Germline assignment: CDR1 GTSNPN and CDR2 SVGIG (reference sequence). This CDR3 contains 10 residues.

The rearrangement joins TRBV29-1 to TRBJ2-5; 9 bases are shared with TRBD1. Trimming cost V 5 bases and J 5 bases; bases outside gene matches: 9. Looked up from germline, CDR1 is SQVTM and CDR2 is ANQGSEA. The CDR3 runs 14 residues. The CDR3 reads CSVLTGGLGETQYF. The CDR3 DNA follows: TGCAGCGTTCTAACAGGGGGCTTAGGGGAGACCCAGTACTTC.